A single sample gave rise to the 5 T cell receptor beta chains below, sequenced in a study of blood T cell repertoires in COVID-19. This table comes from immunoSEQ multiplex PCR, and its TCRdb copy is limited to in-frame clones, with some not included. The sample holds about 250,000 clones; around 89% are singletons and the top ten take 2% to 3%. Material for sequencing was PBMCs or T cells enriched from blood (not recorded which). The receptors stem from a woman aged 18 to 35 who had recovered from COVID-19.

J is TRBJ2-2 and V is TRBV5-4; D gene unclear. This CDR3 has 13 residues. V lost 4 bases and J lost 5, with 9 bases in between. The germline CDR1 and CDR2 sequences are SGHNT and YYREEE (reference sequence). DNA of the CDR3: TGTGCCAGCAGCCCGGGTGGGACCGGGGAGCTGTTTTTT. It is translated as CASSPGGTGELFF.

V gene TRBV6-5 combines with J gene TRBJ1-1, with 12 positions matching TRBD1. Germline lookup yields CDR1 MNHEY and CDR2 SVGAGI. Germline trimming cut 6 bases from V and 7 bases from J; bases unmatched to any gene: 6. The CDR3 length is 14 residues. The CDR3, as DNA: TGTGCCAGCAGGGGACAGGGGGCGGCAGGTGAAGCTTTCTTT. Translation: CASRGQGAAGEAFF.

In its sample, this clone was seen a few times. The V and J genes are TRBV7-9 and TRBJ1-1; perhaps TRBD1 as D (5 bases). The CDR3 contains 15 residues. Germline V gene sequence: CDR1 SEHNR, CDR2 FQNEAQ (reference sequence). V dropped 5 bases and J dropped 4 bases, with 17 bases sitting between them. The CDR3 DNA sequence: TGTGCCAGCAGCCCCCCGACGGGGGGTTTCACTGAAGCTTTCTTT. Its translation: CASSPPTGGFTEAFF.

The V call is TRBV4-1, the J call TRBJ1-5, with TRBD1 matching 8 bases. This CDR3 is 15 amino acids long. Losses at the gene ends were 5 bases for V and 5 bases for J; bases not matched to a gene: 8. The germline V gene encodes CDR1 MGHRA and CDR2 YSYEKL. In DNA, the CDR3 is TGCGCCAGCAGCTACAGACAGGGGAACGATCAGCCCCAGCATTTT. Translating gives CASSYRQGNDQPQHF.

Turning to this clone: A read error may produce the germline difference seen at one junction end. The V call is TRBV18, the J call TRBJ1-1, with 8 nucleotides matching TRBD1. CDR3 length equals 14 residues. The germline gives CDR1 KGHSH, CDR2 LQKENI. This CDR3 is CASSPGQGNSEAFF. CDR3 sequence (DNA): TGTGCCAGCTCCCCTGGACAGGGTAACAGTGAAGCTTTCTTT.